This T cell receptor (beta chain) derives from a study of blood T cell repertoires in COVID-19. Study information: The study drew acute and convalescent COVID-19 samples from the United States, Italy and Spain.

This CDR3 has 15 amino acids. Clones were read by immunoSEQ multiplex PCR, and TCRdb kept only the in-frame ones, dropping some. This table holds approximately 16,000 clones, 60% to 80% found once. Sequencing input: peripheral blood. The chain uses TRBV21-1 and TRBJ2-1; TRBD1, the table's D call, was not compared with the DNA. TRBV21-1 constitutes a pseudogene. This TCR came from a human donor in a cohort sampled during active COVID-19. The CDR3 nucleotides are TGTGCCAGCAGCCCCTCCGGGACAGGGGGCAATGAGCAGTTCTTC. Its protein product is CASSPSGTGGNEQFF.